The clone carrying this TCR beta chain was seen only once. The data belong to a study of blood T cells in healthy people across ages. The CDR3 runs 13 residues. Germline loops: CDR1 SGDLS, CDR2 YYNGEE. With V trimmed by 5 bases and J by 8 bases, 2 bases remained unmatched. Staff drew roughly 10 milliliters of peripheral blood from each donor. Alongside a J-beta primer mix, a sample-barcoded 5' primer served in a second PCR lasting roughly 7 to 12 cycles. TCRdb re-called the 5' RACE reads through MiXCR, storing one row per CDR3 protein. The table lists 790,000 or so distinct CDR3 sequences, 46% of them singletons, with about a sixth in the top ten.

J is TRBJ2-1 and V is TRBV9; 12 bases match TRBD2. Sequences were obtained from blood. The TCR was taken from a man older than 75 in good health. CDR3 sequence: CASRTSGSHEQFF. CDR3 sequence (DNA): TGTGCCAGCAGGACTAGCGGGAGTCATGAGCAGTTCTTC.